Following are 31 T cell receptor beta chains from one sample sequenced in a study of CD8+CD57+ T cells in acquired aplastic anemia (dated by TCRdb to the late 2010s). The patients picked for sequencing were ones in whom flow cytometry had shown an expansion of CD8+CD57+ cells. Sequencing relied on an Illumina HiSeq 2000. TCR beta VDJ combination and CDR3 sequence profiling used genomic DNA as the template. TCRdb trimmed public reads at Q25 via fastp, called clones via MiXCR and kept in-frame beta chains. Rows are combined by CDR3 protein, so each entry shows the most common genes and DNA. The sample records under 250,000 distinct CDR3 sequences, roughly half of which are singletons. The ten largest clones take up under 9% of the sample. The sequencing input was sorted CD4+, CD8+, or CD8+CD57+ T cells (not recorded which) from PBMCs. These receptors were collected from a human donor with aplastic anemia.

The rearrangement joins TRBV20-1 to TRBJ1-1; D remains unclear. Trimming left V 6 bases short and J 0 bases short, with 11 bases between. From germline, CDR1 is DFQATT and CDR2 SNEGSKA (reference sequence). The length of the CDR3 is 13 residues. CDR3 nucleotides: TGCAGTGCATCACGGGTAATGAACACTGAAGCTTTCTTT. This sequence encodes CSASRVMNTEAFF.

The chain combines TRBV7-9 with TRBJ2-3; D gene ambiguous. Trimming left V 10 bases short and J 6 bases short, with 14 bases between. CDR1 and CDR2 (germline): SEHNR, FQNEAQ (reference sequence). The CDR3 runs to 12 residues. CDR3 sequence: CAILENLDTQYF. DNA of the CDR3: TGTGCCATCCTAGAAAACCTCGATACGCAGTATTTT.

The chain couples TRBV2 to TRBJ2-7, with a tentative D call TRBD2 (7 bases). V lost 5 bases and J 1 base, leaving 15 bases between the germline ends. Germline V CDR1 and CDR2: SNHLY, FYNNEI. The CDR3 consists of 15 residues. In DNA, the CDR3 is TGTGCCAGCAGTTTGGGAGGGGGGTTTTCCTACGAGCAGTACTTC. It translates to CASSLGGGFSYEQYF.

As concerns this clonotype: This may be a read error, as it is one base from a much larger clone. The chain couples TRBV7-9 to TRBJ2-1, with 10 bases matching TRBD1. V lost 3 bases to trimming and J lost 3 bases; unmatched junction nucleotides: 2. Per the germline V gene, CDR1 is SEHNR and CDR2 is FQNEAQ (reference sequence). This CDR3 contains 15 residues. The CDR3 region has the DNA TGTGCCAGCAGCTTTGGGACAGGGGACTACAATGAGCAGTTCTTC. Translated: CASSFGTGDYNEQFF.

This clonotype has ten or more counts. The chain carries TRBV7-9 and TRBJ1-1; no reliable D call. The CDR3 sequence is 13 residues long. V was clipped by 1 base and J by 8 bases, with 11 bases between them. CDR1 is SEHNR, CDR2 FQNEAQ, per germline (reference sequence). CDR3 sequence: CASSLVGVPEAFF. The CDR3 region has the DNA TGTGCCAGCAGCTTAGTCGGGGTACCCGAAGCTTTCTTT.

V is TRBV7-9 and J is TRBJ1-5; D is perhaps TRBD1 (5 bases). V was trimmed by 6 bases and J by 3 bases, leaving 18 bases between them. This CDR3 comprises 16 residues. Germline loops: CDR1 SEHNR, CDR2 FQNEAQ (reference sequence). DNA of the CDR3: TGTGCCAGCAGTCCCCGACGGGACCGGTTCAATCAGCCCCAGCATTTT. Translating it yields CASSPRRDRFNQPQHF.

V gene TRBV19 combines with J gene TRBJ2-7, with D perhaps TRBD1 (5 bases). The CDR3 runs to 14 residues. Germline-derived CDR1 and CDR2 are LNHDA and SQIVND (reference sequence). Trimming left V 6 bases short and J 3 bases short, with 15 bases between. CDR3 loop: CASSRQKTSYEQYV. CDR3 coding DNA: TGTGCCAGTAGCCGACAGAAAACGAGCTACGAGCAGTACGTC.

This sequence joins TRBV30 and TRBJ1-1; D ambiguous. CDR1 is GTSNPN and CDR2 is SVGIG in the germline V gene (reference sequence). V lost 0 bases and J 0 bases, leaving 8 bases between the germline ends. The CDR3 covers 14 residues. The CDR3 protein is CAWSVDGMNTEAFF. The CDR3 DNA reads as TGTGCCTGGAGTGTGGACGGGATGAACACTGAAGCTTTCTTT.

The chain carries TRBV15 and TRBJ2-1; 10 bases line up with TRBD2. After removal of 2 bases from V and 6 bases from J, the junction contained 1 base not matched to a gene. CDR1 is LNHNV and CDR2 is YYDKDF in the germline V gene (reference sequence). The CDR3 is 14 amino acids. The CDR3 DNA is TGTGCCACCAGCAGATTAGCGGGAGGCAATGAGCAGTTCTTC. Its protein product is CATSRLAGGNEQFF.

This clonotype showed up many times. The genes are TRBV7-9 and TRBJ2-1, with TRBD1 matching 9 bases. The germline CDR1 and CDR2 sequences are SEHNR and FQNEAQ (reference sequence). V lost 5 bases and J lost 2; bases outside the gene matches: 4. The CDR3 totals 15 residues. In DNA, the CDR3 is TGTGCCAGCAGCGCCGGGACAGGGACCTACAATGAGCAGTTCTTC. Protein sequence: CASSAGTGTYNEQFF.

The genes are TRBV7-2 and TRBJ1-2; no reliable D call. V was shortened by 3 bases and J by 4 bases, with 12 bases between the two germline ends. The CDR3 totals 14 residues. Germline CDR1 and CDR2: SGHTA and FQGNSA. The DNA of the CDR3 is TGTGCCAGCAGCTTCGAAAGGGCACGCTATGGCTACACCTTC. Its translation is CASSFERARYGYTF.

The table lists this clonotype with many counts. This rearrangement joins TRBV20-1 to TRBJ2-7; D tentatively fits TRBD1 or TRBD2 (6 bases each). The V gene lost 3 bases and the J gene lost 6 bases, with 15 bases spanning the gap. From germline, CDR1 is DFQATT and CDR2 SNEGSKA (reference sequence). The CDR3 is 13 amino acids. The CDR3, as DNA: TGCAGTGCTAGGGGGGGCCCAGGGGCCGAGCAGTACTTC. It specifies CSARGGPGAEQYF.

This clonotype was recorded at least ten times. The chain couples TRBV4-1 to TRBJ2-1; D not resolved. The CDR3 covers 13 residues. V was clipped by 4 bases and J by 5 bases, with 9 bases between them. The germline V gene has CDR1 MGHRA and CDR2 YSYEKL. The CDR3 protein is CASSLTRDNEQFF. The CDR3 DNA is TGCGCCAGCAGCCTCACCCGGGACAATGAGCAGTTCTTC.

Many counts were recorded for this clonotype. The chain's CDR3 is CASSLQGWNTEAFF. CDR3 in DNA: TGCGCCAGCAGCTTACAGGGATGGAACACTGAAGCTTTCTTT. This rearrangement joins TRBV4-1 to TRBJ1-1; possible D gene TRBD1, 6 bases. Germline V gives CDR1 MGHRA, CDR2 YSYEKL. The CDR3 contains 14 residues. The germline V and J ends were trimmed by 5 bases and 1 base, with 11 bases remaining between them.

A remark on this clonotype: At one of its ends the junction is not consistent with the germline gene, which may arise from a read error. The CDR3 DNA follows: TGTGCCAGCAGTCACCGGGGGTCTTATTCTAGAATGAACACTGAAGCTTTCTTT. It translates to CASSHRGSYSRMNTEAFF. The rearrangement links TRBV10-3 to TRBJ1-1; tentative D call: TRBD1 (5 bases). The germline V gene has CDR1 ENHRY and CDR2 SYGVKD. The CDR3 is made up of 18 amino acids.

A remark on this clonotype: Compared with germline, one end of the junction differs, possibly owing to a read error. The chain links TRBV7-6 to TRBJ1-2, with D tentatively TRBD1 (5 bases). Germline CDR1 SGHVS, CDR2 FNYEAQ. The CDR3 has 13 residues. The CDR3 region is CTSRDQGNYGYTF. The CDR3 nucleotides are TGTACCAGCAGAGATCAGGGTAACTATGGCTACACCTTC.

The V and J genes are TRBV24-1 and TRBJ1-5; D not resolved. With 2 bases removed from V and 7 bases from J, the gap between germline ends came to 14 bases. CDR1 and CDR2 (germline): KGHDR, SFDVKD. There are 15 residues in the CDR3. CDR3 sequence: CATSDSWGPGQPQHF. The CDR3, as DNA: TGTGCCACCAGTGATTCGTGGGGTCCGGGACAGCCCCAGCATTTT.

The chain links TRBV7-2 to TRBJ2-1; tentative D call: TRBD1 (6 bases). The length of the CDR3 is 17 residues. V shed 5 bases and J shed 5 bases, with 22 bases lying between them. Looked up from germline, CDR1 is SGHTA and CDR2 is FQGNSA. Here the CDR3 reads CASSQGRGGAADNEQFF. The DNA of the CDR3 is TGTGCCAGCAGCCAAGGGAGAGGGGGTGCAGCTGACAATGAGCAGTTCTTC.

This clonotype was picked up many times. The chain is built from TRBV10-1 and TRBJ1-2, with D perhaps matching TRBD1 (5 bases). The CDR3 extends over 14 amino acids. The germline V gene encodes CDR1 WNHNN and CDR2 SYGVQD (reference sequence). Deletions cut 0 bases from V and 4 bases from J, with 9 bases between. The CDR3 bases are TGCGCCAGCAGTGAGTCGAAGGGGATCTATGGCTACACCTTC. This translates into CASSESKGIYGYTF.

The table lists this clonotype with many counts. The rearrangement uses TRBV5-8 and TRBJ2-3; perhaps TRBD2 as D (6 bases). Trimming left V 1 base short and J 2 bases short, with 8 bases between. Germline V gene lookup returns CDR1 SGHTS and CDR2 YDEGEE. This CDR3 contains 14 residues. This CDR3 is CASSLRGSTDTQYF. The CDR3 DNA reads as TGTGCCAGCAGCTTGCGGGGGTCCACAGATACGCAGTATTTT.

In DNA, the CDR3 is TGCAGTGCTGGCAGGGGGGAATCGGGCACTGAAGCTTTCTTT. Residues: CSAGRGESGTEAFF. V is TRBV20-1 and J is TRBJ1-1, with 7 bases matching TRBD1. This CDR3 has 14 amino acids. In germline, CDR1 is DFQATT, CDR2 SNEGSKA (reference sequence). Losses at the gene ends were 5 bases for V and 4 bases for J; bases not matched to a gene: 10.

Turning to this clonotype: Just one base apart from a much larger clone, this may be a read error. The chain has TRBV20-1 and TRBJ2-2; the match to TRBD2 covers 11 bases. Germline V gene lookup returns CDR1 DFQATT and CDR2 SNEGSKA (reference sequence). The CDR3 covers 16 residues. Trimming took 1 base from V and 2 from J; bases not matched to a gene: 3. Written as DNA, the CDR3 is TGCAGTGCTAGAGTTAGCGGGAGGGACAACACCGGGGAGCTGTTTTTT. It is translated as CSARVSGRDNTGELFF.

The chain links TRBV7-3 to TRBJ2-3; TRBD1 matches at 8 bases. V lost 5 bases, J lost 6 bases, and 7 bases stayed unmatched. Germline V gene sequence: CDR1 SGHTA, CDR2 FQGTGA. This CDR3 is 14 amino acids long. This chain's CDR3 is CASSPLDRDDTQYF. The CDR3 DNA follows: TGTGCCAGCAGCCCACTGGACAGGGATGATACGCAGTATTTT.

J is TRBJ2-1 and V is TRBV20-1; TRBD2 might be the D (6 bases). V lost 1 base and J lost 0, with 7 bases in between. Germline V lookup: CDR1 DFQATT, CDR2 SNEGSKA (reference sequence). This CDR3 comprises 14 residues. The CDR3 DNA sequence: TGCAGTGCTAGAGCGGGAGCCTCCTACAATGAGCAGTTCTTC. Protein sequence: CSARAGASYNEQFF.

The CDR3 nucleotides read TGTGCCAGTAGTAAGGGTTCGGGGGCTAGAGACACCGGGGAGCTGTTTTTT. It encodes CASSKGSGARDTGELFF. This chain links TRBV19 with TRBJ2-2; D is tentatively TRBD1 or TRBD2 (6 bases each). V lost 4 bases and J lost 3, with 18 bases in between. The V gene's germline CDR1 is LNHDA and CDR2 SQIVND (reference sequence). The CDR3 is 17 amino acids.

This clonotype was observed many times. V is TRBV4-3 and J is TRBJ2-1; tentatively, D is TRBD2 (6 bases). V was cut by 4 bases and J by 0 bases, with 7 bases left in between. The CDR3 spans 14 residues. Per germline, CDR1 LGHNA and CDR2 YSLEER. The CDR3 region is CASSLGGSYNEQFF. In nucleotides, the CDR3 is TGCGCCAGCAGCCTCGGGGGCTCCTACAATGAGCAGTTCTTC.

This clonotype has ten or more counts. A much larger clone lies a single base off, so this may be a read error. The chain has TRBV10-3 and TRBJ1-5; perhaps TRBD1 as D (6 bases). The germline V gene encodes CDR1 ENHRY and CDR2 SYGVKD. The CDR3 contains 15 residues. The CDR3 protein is CAISDGQSSNRPQHF. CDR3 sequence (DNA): TGTGCCATCAGTGATGGACAGAGTAGCAATCGGCCCCAGCATTTT.

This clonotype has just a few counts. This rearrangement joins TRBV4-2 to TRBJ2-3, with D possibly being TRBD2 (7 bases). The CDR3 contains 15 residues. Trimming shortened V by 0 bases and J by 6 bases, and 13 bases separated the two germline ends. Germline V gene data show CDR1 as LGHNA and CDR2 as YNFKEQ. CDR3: CASSQDVGGPDTQYF. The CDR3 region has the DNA TGTGCCAGCAGCCAAGATGTGGGGGGGCCGGATACGCAGTATTTT.

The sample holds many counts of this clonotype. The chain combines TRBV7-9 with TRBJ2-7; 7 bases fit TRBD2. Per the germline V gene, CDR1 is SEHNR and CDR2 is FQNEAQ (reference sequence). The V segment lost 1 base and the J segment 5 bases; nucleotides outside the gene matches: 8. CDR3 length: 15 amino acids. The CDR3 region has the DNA TGTGCCAGCAGCTTAGAAATTGGGAGGGGTCACGAGCAGTACTTC. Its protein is CASSLEIGRGHEQYF.

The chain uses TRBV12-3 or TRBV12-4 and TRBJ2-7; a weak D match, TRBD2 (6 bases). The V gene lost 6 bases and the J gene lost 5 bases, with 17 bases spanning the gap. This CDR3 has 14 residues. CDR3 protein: CASRKSGQGNEQYF. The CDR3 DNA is TGTGCCAGCAGAAAAAGCGGGCAGGGAAACGAGCAGTACTTC.

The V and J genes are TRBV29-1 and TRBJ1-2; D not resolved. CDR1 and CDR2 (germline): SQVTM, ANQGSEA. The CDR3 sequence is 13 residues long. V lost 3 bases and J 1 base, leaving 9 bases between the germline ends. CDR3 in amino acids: CSVDSPDNYGYTF. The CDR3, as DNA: TGCAGCGTTGATTCACCTGATAACTATGGCTACACCTTC.